A single sample is the source of the 5 T cell receptor beta chains below, sequenced in a study of CD8+ T cells in alopecia areata (dated by TCRdb to between 2018 and 2020). The time point label of this sample denotes: baseline before oral tofacitinib. The library was made by the immunoSEQ multiplex PCR assay. To provide template for TCR sequencing, every sample had RNA extracted and reverse transcribed into cDNA. This is the immuneACCESS table as TCRdb keeps it, with only in-frame sequences that have V and J called. A part of the clones is gone; compared with another copy, unresolved V genes explain less than half, and the rest is unexplained. For this sample the table gives 180,000 or so clones, of which 67% were detected only once. The ten biggest clones cover about an eighth of the sample. Source: CD8+ T cells sorted from blood, taken at week 0. All receptors derive from a human donor with alopecia areata.

This clone turned up a few times. The chain employs TRBV6-6 and TRBJ1-2; possibly TRBD1 for D (5 bases). The CDR3 loop spans 13 amino acids. Germline V lookup: CDR1 MNHNY, CDR2 SVGAGI (reference sequence). With 0 bases removed from V and 6 bases from J, the gap between germline ends came to 8 bases. CDR3 in DNA: TGTGCCAGCAGTTACTCGGCAGGGAATGGCTACACCTTC. It is translated as CASSYSAGNGYTF.

The chain uses TRBV29-1 and TRBJ2-7, with 10 bases matching TRBD1. The CDR3 length is 14 residues. Per the germline V gene, CDR1 is SQVTM and CDR2 is ANQGSEA. With V trimmed by 6 bases and J by 0 bases, 5 bases remained unmatched. As DNA, the CDR3 is TGCAGCGTAGCCGGGACAGGGGACTCCTACGAGCAGTACTTC. This encodes CSVAGTGDSYEQYF.

The rearrangement links TRBV6-6 to TRBJ2-5; the D call may be TRBD1 or TRBD2 (5 bases each). Per germline, CDR1 MNHNY and CDR2 SVGAGI (reference sequence). CDR3 length: 16 residues. Trimming removed 8 bases at V and 3 bases at J, with 22 bases between. The CDR3 nucleotides read TGTGCCAGCTTTGGGGAGACAGTCACTTTTAAAGAGACCCAGTACTTC. Translated, it gives CASFGETVTFKETQYF.

The V gene is TRBV4-2, the J gene TRBJ2-5; 9 bases agree with TRBD2. After removal of 0 bases from V and 4 bases from J, the junction contained 9 bases not matched to a gene. The CDR3 extends over 17 amino acids. Looked up from germline, CDR1 is LGHNA and CDR2 is YNFKEQ. The CDR3 DNA reads as TGTGCCAGCAGCCAAGATTCGGAGTGGACTAGCGCAGAGACCCAGTACTTC. It specifies CASSQDSEWTSAETQYF.

The gene calls are TRBV7-9 and TRBJ1-2, with TRBD1 matching over 7 bases. The V gene's germline CDR1 is SEHNR and CDR2 FQNEAQ (reference sequence). CDR3 length: 15 amino acids. V was pared by 5 bases and J by 4 bases, with 10 bases of the junction left unmatched. In DNA, the CDR3 is TGTGCCAGCAGCCAGACGGACAGGTCGCTCTATGGCTACACCTTC. Encoded protein: CASSQTDRSLYGYTF.